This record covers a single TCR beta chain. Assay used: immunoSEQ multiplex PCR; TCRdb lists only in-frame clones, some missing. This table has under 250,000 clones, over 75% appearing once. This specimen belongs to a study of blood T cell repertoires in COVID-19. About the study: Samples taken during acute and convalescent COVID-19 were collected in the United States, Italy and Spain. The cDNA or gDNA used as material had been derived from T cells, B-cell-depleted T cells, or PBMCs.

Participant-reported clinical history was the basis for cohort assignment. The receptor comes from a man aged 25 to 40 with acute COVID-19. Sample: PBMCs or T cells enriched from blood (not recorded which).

CDR3 residues: CASSLTGDSGANVLTF. In DNA, the CDR3 is TGCGCCAGCAGCTTAACGGGGGACTCTGGGGCCAACGTCCTGACTTTC. This chain links TRBV5-1 with TRBJ2-6; D may be TRBD2 (6 bases). Between the trimmed V and J ends, which lost 2 bases and 0 bases, there was a span of 9 bases. This CDR3 has 16 amino acids. Looked up from germline, CDR1 is SGHRS and CDR2 is YFSETQ.